Below, 13 T cell receptor beta chains from the same sample are listed, as sequenced in a study of blood T cell repertoires in COVID-19 (TCRdb year 2020). Library preparation employed the immunoSEQ multiplex PCR assay. TCRdb re-hosts the immuneACCESS table, in-frame sequences only. Its copies lack some clones; in the studies checked, an unresolved V gene accounts for under half of them, and the cause for the rest is not known. Present in this sample are over 150,000 clones, approximately 86% of which were seen just once. The top ten clonotypes cover 6.9% of the sample. The sequencing input was peripheral blood. Receptors originate from an elderly man with COVID-19, enrolled during active disease.

The genes are TRBV6-5 and TRBJ1-2; 11 bases match TRBD1. V trimming: 9 bases; J trimming: 5 bases; junction bases outside the gene matches: 8. There are 14 residues in the CDR3. Germline V gene sequence: CDR1 MNHEY, CDR2 SVGAGI. Here the CDR3 reads CASMDRGRGYGYTF. CDR3 nucleotide sequence: TGTGCCAGTATGGACAGGGGGCGCGGGTATGGCTACACCTTC.

This clone was observed a few times. V usage is TRBV27 and J usage is TRBJ1-3, with D possibly matching TRBD1 (5 bases). Germline loops: CDR1 MNHEY, CDR2 SMNVEV (reference sequence). V lost 0 bases and J 8 bases, leaving 14 bases between the germline ends. The CDR3 length is 15 residues. The CDR3 nucleotides read TGTGCCAGCAGTTTATCGGGGGGTACTGGCGACACCATATATTTT. This codes for CASSLSGGTGDTIYF.

This clone came up once. The chain carries TRBV23-1 and TRBJ1-5; D not resolved. TRBV23-1 is an open reading frame whose function is uncertain. The CDR3 sequence is 15 residues long. The V gene lost 0 bases and the J gene lost 7 bases, with 13 bases spanning the gap. CDR3 sequence (DNA): TGCGCCAGCAGTCAATCGTGCGGGGATAGACAGCCCCAGCATTTT. Translating it yields CASSQSCGDRQPQHF.

The chain uses TRBV19 and TRBJ1-5; no firm D call. Trimming pared 5 bases from V and 1 base from J, leaving 6 bases between. The CDR3 runs 13 residues. Germline-derived CDR1 and CDR2 are LNHDA and SQIVND (reference sequence). The chain's CDR3 is CASSDQSNQPQHF. The CDR3 DNA reads as TGTGCCAGTAGTGATCAGAGCAATCAGCCCCAGCATTTT.

V usage is TRBV9 and J usage is TRBJ1-3; a possible D gene is TRBD1 (6 bases). With 3 bases removed from V and 2 bases from J, the gap between germline ends came to 15 bases. The CDR3 has 16 residues. The germline V gene encodes CDR1 SGDLS and CDR2 YYNGEE. The CDR3: CASSAGTIGTGNTIYF. The CDR3 nucleotides read TGTGCCAGCAGCGCCGGGACAATAGGCACTGGAAACACCATATATTTT. The full variable domain, with the rest looked up from reference TRBV9 and TRBJ1-3, is DSGVTQTPKHLITATGQRVTLRCSPRSGDLSVYWYQQSLDQGLQFLIQYYNGEERAKGNILERFSAQQFPDLHSELNLSSLELGDSALYFCASSAGTIGTGNTIYFGEGSWLTVV.

The V and J genes are TRBV7-3 and TRBJ2-2; 8 bases fit TRBD2. The CDR3 runs 15 residues. Unmatched junction bases numbered 1, after V lost 1 base and J lost 3 bases. Germline assignment: CDR1 SGHTA and CDR2 FQGTGA. The CDR3 DNA sequence: TGTGCCAGCAGCTTAAACGGGGGGGACACCGGGGAGCTGTTTTTT. Protein product: CASSLNGGDTGELFF.

The CDR3 region has the DNA TGTGCCAGCAGCCAGGGGGACAGTCTCAATGAGCAGTTCTTC. This encodes CASSQGDSLNEQFF. The chain joins TRBV7-3 to TRBJ2-1, with 7 bases aligning to TRBD1. This CDR3 comprises 14 residues. J gave up 6 bases and V 5 bases, and 7 bases lay outside the gene matches. Germline loops: CDR1 SGHTA, CDR2 FQGTGA.

The genes are TRBV2 and TRBJ1-1, with a tentative D call TRBD1 (5 bases). The CDR3 is 14 residues long. Trimming removed 1 base from V and 0 bases from J, with 6 bases in between. CDR1 is SNHLY and CDR2 is FYNNEI in the germline V gene. The CDR3 loop reads CASSEGQLNTEAFF. As DNA, the CDR3 is TGTGCCAGCAGTGAAGGACAGCTGAACACTGAAGCTTTCTTT.

V and J are TRBV7-9 and TRBJ2-7; TRBD1 agrees at 8 bases. J gave up 0 bases and V 1 base, and 2 bases lay outside the gene matches. From germline, CDR1 is SEHNR and CDR2 FQNEAQ (reference sequence). The CDR3 loop spans 15 amino acids. This CDR3 reads CASSLGQGYSYEQYF. In DNA form, the CDR3 reads TGTGCCAGCAGCTTAGGACAGGGGTACTCCTACGAGCAGTACTTC.

The chain joins TRBV6-5 to TRBJ2-7, with a possible D match to TRBD1 (6 bases). The CDR3 consists of 14 residues. Germline-derived CDR1 and CDR2 are MNHEY and SVGAGI. The germline V and J ends were trimmed by 6 bases and 0 bases, with 12 bases remaining between them. The DNA for the CDR3 is TGTGCCAGCAGCCCCAGGGGTTTCTCCTACGAGCAGTACTTC. This codes for CASSPRGFSYEQYF.

The chain has TRBV15 and TRBJ1-1; TRBD1 agrees at 7 bases. Unmatched junction bases numbered 6, after V lost 5 bases and J lost 3 bases. Germline CDR1 is LNHNV and CDR2 is YYDKDF (reference sequence). The CDR3 totals 14 residues. CDR3 nucleotide sequence: TGTGCCACCAGCCCCGGACAGGTCGACACTGAAGCTTTCTTT. Translating it yields CATSPGQVDTEAFF.

The V call is TRBV10-3, the J call TRBJ2-1; D is possibly TRBD1 (5 bases). V gave up 0 bases and J gave up 7 bases, with 7 bases separating them. The CDR3 loop spans 13 amino acids. CDR1 and CDR2 from the germline V gene are ENHRY and SYGVKD. CDR3 sequence reads: CAISESDMNEQFF. The CDR3 DNA reads as TGTGCCATCAGTGAGTCGGACATGAATGAGCAGTTCTTC.

CDR3 in DNA: TGTGCCAGCAGCCAAGAAGGGGGACTAGCGGACCAAGAGACCCAGTACTTC. Translated, it gives CASSQEGGLADQETQYF. The V call is TRBV4-2, the J call TRBJ2-5; 11 nucleotides align to TRBD2. The germline V gene encodes CDR1 LGHNA and CDR2 YNFKEQ. Trimming took 0 bases from V and 0 from J; bases not matched to a gene: 3. The CDR3 has 17 amino acids.